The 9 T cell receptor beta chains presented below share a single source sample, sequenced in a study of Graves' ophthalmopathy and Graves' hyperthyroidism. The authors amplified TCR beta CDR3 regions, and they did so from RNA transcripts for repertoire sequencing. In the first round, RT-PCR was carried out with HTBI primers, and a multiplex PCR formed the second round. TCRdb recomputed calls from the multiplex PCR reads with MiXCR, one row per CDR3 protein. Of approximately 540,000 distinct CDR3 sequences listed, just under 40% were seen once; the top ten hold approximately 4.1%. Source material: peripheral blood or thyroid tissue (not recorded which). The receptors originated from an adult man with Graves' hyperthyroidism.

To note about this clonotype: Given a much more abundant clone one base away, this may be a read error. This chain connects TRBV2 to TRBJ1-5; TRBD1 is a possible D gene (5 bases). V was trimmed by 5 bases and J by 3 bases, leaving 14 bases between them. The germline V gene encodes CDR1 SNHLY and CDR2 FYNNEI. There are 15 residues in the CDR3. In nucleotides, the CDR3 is TGTGCCAGCAGTTCCTCCAGGGATGTCAATCAGCCCCAGCATTTT. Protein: CASSSSRDVNQPQHF.

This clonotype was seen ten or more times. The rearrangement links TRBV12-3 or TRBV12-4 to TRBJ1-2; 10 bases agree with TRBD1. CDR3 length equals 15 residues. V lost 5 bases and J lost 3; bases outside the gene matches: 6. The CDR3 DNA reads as TGTGCCAGCAGTGCCGGGACAGGGGACTACTATGGCTACACCTTC. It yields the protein CASSAGTGDYYGYTF.

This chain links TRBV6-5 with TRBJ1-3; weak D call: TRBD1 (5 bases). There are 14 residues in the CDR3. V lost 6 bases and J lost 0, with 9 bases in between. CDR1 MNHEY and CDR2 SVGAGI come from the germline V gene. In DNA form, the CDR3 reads TGTGCCAGCAGAACAGGTTACTCTGGAAACACCATATATTTT. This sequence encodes CASRTGYSGNTIYF.

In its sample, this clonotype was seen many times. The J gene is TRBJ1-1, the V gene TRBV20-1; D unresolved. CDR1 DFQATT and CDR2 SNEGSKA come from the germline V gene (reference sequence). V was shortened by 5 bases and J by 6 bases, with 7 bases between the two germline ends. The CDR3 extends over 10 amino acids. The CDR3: CSAGYAEAFF. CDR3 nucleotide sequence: TGCAGTGCTGGGTACGCTGAAGCTTTCTTT.

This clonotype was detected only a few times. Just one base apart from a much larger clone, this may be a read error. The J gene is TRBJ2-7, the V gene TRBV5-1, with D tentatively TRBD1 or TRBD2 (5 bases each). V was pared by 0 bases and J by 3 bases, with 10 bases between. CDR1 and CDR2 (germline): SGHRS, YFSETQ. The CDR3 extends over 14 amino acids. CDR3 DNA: TGCGCCAGCAGCTTGGCGGGACGGAACTACGAGCAGTACTTC. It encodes CASSLAGRNYEQYF.

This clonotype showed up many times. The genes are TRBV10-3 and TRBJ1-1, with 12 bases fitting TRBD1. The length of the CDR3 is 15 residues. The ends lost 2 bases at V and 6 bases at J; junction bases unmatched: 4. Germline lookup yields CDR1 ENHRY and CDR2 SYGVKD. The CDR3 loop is CAISETGTGGSEAFF. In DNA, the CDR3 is TGTGCCATCAGTGAGACGGGGACAGGGGGCTCTGAAGCTTTCTTT.

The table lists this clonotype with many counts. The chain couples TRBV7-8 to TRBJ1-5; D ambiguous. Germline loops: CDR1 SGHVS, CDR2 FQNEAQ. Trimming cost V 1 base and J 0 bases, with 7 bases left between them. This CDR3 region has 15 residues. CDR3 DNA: TGTGCCAGCAGCTTAGTCCAGTATAGCAATCAGCCCCAGCATTTT. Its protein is CASSLVQYSNQPQHF.

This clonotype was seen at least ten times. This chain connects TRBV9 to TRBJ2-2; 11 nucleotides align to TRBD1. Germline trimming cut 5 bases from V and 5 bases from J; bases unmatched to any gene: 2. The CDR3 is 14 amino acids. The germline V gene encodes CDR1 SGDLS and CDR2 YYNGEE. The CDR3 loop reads CASRGQGGTGELFF. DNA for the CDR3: TGTGCCAGCAGGGGACAGGGGGGAACCGGGGAGCTGTTTTTT.

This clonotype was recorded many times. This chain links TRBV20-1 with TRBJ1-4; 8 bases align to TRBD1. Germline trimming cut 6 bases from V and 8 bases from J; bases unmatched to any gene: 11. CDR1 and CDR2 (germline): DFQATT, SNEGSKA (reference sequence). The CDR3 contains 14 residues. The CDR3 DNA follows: TGCAGTGCCACCCCGACAGGGGCGGGGGAAAAACTGTTTTTT. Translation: CSATPTGAGEKLFF.